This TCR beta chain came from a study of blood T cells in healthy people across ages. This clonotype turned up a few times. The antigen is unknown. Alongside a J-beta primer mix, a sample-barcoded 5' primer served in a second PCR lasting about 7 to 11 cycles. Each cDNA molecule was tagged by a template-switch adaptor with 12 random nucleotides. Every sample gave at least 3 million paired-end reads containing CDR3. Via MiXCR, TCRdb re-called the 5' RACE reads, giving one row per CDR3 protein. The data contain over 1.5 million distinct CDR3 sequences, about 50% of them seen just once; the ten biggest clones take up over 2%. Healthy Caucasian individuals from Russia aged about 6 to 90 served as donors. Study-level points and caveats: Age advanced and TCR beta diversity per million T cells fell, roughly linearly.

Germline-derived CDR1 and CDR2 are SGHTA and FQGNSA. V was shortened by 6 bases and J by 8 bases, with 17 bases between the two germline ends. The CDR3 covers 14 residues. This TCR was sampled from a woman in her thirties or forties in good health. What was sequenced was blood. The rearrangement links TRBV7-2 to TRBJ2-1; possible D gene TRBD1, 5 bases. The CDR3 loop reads CASSPSRGSHEQFF. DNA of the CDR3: TGTGCCAGCAGTCCCTCTAGGGGCTCCCATGAGCAGTTCTTC.